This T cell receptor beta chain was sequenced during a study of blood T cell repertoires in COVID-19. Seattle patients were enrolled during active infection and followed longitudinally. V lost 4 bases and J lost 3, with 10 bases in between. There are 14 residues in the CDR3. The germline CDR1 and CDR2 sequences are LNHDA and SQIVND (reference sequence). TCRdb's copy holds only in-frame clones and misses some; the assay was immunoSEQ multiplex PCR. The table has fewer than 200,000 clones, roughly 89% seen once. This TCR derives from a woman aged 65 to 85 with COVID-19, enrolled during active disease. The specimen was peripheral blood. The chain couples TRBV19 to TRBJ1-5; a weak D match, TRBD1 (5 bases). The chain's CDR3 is CASSNRQLNQPQHF. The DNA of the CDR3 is TGTGCCAGTAGTAACAGGCAGCTCAATCAGCCCCAGCATTTT.